This T cell receptor beta chain stems from a study of blood T cells in healthy people across ages. Only a few counts were recorded for this clonotype. Its specificity is not known. Combining a sample-barcoded 5' primer with a J-beta primer mix, a second PCR ran for about 7 to 12 cycles. TCRdb ran MiXCR on the 5' RACE reads and lists one entry per CDR3 protein. The sample consists of roughly 1 million distinct CDR3 sequences, roughly 24% of them appearing once. General study results and limits: Percentage of naive T cells showed a strong correlation with TCR beta diversity.

This CDR3 is 14 amino acids long. Germline V gene lookup returns CDR1 SQVTM and CDR2 ANQGSEA. V was pared by 7 bases and J by 5 bases, with 10 bases of the junction left unmatched. These data were also reused for a study on T cells of mothers and their children. Turning to that study: RNA extracted was entirely used for cDNA synthesis, around 1.6 ug per 15 ul.

Sequencing was performed on blood. The gene calls are TRBV29-1 and TRBJ1-1; 10 bases map to TRBD1. The clonotype comes from a girl aged 2 to 9 in good health. The CDR3 spells CSAPGQGRDTEAFF. In DNA, the CDR3 is TGCAGCGCACCGGGACAGGGGAGGGATACTGAAGCTTTCTTT. Complete variable domain (other parts from reference TRBV29-1 and TRBJ1-1): SAVISQKPSRDICQRGTSLTIQCQVDSQVTMMFWYRQQPGQSLTLIATANQGSEATYESGFVIDKFPISRPNLTFSTLTVSNMSPEDSSIYLCSAPGQGRDTEAFFGQGTRLTVV.